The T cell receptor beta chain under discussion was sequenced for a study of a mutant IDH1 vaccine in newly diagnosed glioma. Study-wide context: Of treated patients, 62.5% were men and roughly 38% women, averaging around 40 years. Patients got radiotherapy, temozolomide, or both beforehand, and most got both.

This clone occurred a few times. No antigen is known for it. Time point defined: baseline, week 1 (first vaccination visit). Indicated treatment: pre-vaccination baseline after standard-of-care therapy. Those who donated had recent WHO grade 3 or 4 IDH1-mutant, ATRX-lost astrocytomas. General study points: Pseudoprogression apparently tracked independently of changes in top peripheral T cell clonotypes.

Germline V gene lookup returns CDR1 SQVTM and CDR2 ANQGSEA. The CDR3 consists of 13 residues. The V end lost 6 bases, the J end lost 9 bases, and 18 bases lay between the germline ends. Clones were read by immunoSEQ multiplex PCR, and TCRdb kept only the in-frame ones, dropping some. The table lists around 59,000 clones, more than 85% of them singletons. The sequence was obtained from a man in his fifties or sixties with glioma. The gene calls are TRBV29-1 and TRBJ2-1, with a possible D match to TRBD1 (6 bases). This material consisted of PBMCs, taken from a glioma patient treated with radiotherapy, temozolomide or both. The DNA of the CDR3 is TGCAGCGTCAACCCCGGACTCAGGGGTGAGCAGTTCTTC. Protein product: CSVNPGLRGEQFF.